This TCR beta chain comes out of a study of PD-1 blockade in classical Hodgkin lymphoma. Whole-study results and caveats: CD4+ but not CD8+ TCR diversity rose significantly by C4D1. The drivers behind the repertoire differences, possibly disease activity or prior therapy, remain undefined.

Assay: immunoSEQ multiplex PCR; the TCRdb copy retains only in-frame clones and omits some. The sample lists roughly 150,000 clones; about 81% were seen once. The CDR3 is 13 residues long. Germline V gene sequence: CDR1 SGHNT, CDR2 YENEEA. Trimming shortened V by 5 bases and J by 4 bases, and 6 bases separated the two germline ends. Each of the patients experienced relapse following autologous stem cell transplantation, and their brentuximab vedotin exposure differed. Regarding this clone: Its specificity is not known.

The chain recombines TRBV11-3 with TRBJ1-6, with D uncertain. The clonotype comes from a human donor with classical Hodgkin lymphoma. Sequencing was performed on peripheral blood mononuclear cells (PBMCs), taken before the second cycle of nivolumab. The CDR3 loop reads CASSETYNSPLHF. The CDR3 coding sequence is TGTGCCAGCAGCGAAACTTATAATTCACCCCTCCACTTT.